This T cell receptor (beta chain) appears in the sequencing data of a study of T cell responses to AZD1222 COVID-19 vaccine. The study's findings and limits: The donor cohort was predominantly white British with a female majority, and clonal diversity may have been underestimated.

Germline V gene sequence: CDR1 SGHTA, CDR2 FQGNSA. Trimming took off 5 bases at V and 7 bases at J, with 23 bases between the two ends. The CDR3 runs 16 residues. On this clone: Antigen specificity is unknown.

Some clones are missing from TCRdb's copy, which holds only in-frame ones; the method was immunoSEQ multiplex PCR. Of tens of thousands of clones in the sample, roughly 88% were seen once. This TCR was recovered from an adult in good health. This chain uses TRBV7-2 with TRBJ1-1, with a possible D match to TRBD1 (6 bases). The sample here was peripheral blood, taken on day 0 of AZD1222 vaccination. DNA of the CDR3: TGTGCCAGCAGCCCCTGGCCAGGGGCCACACTCGGTGAAGCTTTCTTT. Its protein is CASSPWPGATLGEAFF.